These T cell receptor beta chains were read from a single sample in a study of blood T cells in healthy people across ages. TCRdb re-derived calls from the 5' RACE reads in MiXCR, one entry per CDR3 protein. This table has about a million distinct CDR3 sequences, more than 30% appearing once. The sequenced sample consisted of blood. Every receptor here comes from a young man in good health. The CDR3 runs from the conserved cysteine through the conserved F or W. A D gene is named only where the DNA matches it firmly. Not every row has a clone size; where given, it reads once, few, many or a size class.

clone_size	v_call	j_call	d_call	cdr3_nt	cdr3_aa
few	TRBV11-2	TRBJ2-5	NA	TGTGCCAGCAGCTTAGAGGCAGCTACCCAAGAGACCCAGTACTTC	CASSLEAATQETQYF
NA	TRBV6-2/TRBV6-3	TRBJ2-1	NA	TGTGCCAGCAATCCGGCGGGGTGGGGCATCAATGAGCAGTTCTTC	CASNPAGWGINEQFF
NA	TRBV4-2	TRBJ2-7	NA	TGTGCCAGCAGCCAAGAATTCGGAACCTACGAGCAGTACTTC	CASSQEFGTYEQYF
NA	TRBV10-3	TRBJ2-1	NA	TGTGCCATGGGACCCGCGGGGAGCTCCTACAATGAGCAGTTCTTC	CAMGPAGSSYNEQFF
few	TRBV12-3/TRBV12-4	TRBJ2-7	NA	TGTGCCAGCAGCCCTAAAACAGGGCCCCCCTACTACGAGCAGTACTTC	CASSPKTGPPYYEQYF
NA	TRBV5-1	TRBJ1-2	NA	TGCGCCAGCAGCATCGGGGAAATTGGCTACACCTTC	CASSIGEIGYTF
once	TRBV18	TRBJ1-2	NA	TGTGCCAGCTCACCCGGGACACCCCACAGTGGCTATGGCTACACCTTC	CASSPGTPHSGYGYTF
NA	TRBV10-2	TRBJ2-3	TRBD2	TGCGCCAGCAGTGAGTCAGCTAGCGGGCATTACAATGGCGCAGATACGCAGTATTTT	CASSESASGHYNGADTQYF
NA	TRBV27	TRBJ2-1	NA	TGTGCCAGCAGTTTAGGAGCAGATGGATACAATGAGCAGTTCTTC	CASSLGADGYNEQFF
few	TRBV4-3	TRBJ2-1	NA	TGCGCCAGCAGCCAAGATCTTGCGGGGAACCCTACCAATGAGCAGTTCTTC	CASSQDLAGNPTNEQFF
NA	TRBV20-1	TRBJ1-1	NA	TGCAGTGCTAGAGAATTATGGGGGAACACTGAAGCTTTCTTT	CSARELWGNTEAFF
NA	TRBV20-1	TRBJ1-1	NA	TGCAGTGCTAGGATGGCAGGGGCGAACACTGAAGCTTTCTTT	CSARMAGANTEAFF
NA	TRBV14	TRBJ1-3	NA	TGTGCCAGCAGCCAAGAGAAGCAGACGTACTCTGGAAACACCATATATTTT	CASSQEKQTYSGNTIYF
NA	TRBV13	TRBJ2-5	TRBD1	TGTGCCAGCAGCCTTGGACAGGGGAGCGGGTACTTC	CASSLGQGSGYF
NA	TRBV7-2	TRBJ1-5	NA	TGTGCCAGCAACTTAGGGGGGCGCGGCAAGCCCCAGCATTTT	CASNLGGRGKPQHF
NA	TRBV7-9	TRBJ2-1	NA	TGTGCCAGCAGCTTCCAACCCCGACAGCTATTTAAATGGTCGAATGAGCAGTTCTTC	CASSFQPRQLFKWSNEQFF
NA	TRBV6-2/TRBV6-3	TRBJ2-7	NA	TGTGCCAGCAGTTACTTCGCCGGATTATCCTACGAGCAGTACTTC	CASSYFAGLSYEQYF
few	TRBV6-2/TRBV6-3	TRBJ2-1	NA	TGTGCCAGCAGTTACTCGTGGGAGCAGTTCTTC	CASSYSWEQFF
NA	TRBV20-1	TRBJ1-2	NA	TGCAGTGCCTTTCAGGGGACCTATGGCTACACCTTC	CSAFQGTYGYTF
few	TRBV20-1	TRBJ2-1	NA	TGCAGCTCAGGGGCTCCTCGAGATGAGCAGTTCTTC	CSSGAPRDEQFF
few	TRBV10-3	TRBJ2-5	TRBD1	TGTGCCATCAGCGAAAACCGGGACAGCCAAGAGACCCAGTACTTC	CAISENRDSQETQYF
NA	TRBV15	TRBJ1-4	NA	TGTGCCACCAGCAGAGGTCCCCCTGAAAAACTGTTTTTT	CATSRGPPEKLFF
once	TRBV6-2/TRBV6-3	TRBJ2-2	TRBD1	TGTGCCAGCAGTTACTCGAGGGGACAGGGCCTCTTCACCGGGGAGCTGTTTTTT	CASSYSRGQGLFTGELFF
few	TRBV7-9	TRBJ1-2	NA	TGTGCCAGCAGCTTAGGACGAGAGGGCCTCCACTATGGCTACACCTTC	CASSLGREGLHYGYTF
few	TRBV5-1	TRBJ2-3	TRBD1	TGCGCCAGCAGCTCCGACAGGGTTGTCACAGATACGCAGTATTTT	CASSSDRVVTDTQYF
NA	TRBV27	TRBJ2-7	NA	TGTGCCAGCAGTTACGGAAGAGGTTCCTACGAGCAGTACTTC	CASSYGRGSYEQYF
NA	TRBV5-6	TRBJ1-1	NA	TGTGCCAGCAGCTCAGGACCCTCGAACACTGAAGCTTTCTTT	CASSSGPSNTEAFF
few	TRBV9	TRBJ2-3	NA	TGTGCCAGCAGCGTACTAGCTGTAGATACGCAGTATTTT	CASSVLAVDTQYF
NA	TRBV20-1	TRBJ2-3	TRBD2	TGCAGTGCAGGGTCTGCTAGCGGGGGGGCGGCAGATACGCAGTATTTT	CSAGSASGGAADTQYF